This T cell receptor beta chain was obtained from a study of blood T cells in healthy people across ages. Each donor had 8.5 to 10 milliliters of peripheral blood drawn. Trimming removed 8 bases at V and 11 bases at J, with 18 bases between. The CDR3 is 12 amino acids. CDR1 MDHEN and CDR2 SYDVKM come from the germline V gene. Alongside a J-beta primer mix, a sample-barcoded 5' primer served in a second PCR lasting 7 to 11 cycles. TCRdb reprocessed the 5' RACE reads with MiXCR, giving one entry per CDR3 protein. The data hold about 800,000 distinct CDR3 sequences, with roughly 64% observed a single time.

The receptor was isolated from a man aged 30 to 45 in good health. The source material was blood. V is TRBV28 and J is TRBJ2-5; no definite D call. The CDR3 loop is CASRGACNEQYF. The CDR3 coding sequence is TGTGCCAGCCGAGGTGCTTGCAATGAGCAGTACTTC.